Listed below are T cell receptor beta chains from one sample, sequenced in a study of somatic mutations in cytotoxic T cells in rheumatoid arthritis. Sequencing used immunoSEQ multiplex PCR; TCRdb keeps in-frame clones, though not all of them. The data show 20,000 to 25,000 clones, about 86% seen once. The sequenced sample consisted of CD8+ T cells sorted from blood. These receptors originate from a woman aged 45-65 years in good health. The CDR3 runs from the conserved cysteine through the conserved F or W. The order of the fields is V gene, clone size, D gene, J gene, CDR3 DNA, CDR3 protein. A D gene is named only where the DNA matches it firmly. Size tells how often a clone was seen (once, few, many) or the class of an expanded clone, and some rows leave it out.

TRBV7-2,NA,TRBD2,TRBJ2-5,TGTGCCAGCAGCTCCCCGGGACTAGCGGGAGGGGATCAAGAGACCCAGTACTTC,CASSSPGLAGGDQETQYF
TRBV4-3,NA,NA,TRBJ2-7,TGCGCCAGCAGCCAAGACAGCTCCTACGAGCAGTACTTC,CASSQDSSYEQYF
TRBV27,few,NA,TRBJ2-7,TGTGCCAGCAGTTTGGGTGTTACCTACGAGCAGTACTTC,CASSLGVTYEQYF
TRBV29-1,NA,NA,TRBJ1-2,TGCAGCGTCGCCGCTGAATCCGGCTACACCTTC,CSVAAESGYTF
TRBV7-9,NA,TRBD1,TRBJ2-7,TGTGCCAGCAGCTTATATGGGGGACAGACCTACGAGCAGTACTTC,CASSLYGGQTYEQYF
TRBV7-8,NA,NA,TRBJ1-2,TGTGCCAGCAGCCTCCCGGCTTGGGGTCAGGCTATCGATGGCTACACCTTC,CASSLPAWGQAIDGYTF
TRBV5-6,NA,NA,TRBJ2-3,TGTGCCAGCAGCTTGAGGCAGGGAGTCACAGATACGCAGTATTTT,CASSLRQGVTDTQYF
TRBV28,NA,TRBD1,TRBJ2-3,TGTGCCAGCAGTGATGCGAGACAGGGGAGAGGGGGCACAGATACGCAGTATTTT,CASSDARQGRGGTDTQYF
TRBV4-1,NA,NA,TRBJ1-2,TGCGCCAGCAGCCACACGGACTATGGCTACACCTTC,CASSHTDYGYTF
TRBV6-5,NA,NA,TRBJ2-7,TGTGCCAGCAGTTACCGGGACCTTTCGGGGCAGTACTTC,CASSYRDLSGQYF
TRBV14,NA,TRBD1,TRBJ2-7,TGTGCCAGCAGCCGAGGGACAGCGGACTACGAGCAGTACTTC,CASSRGTADYEQYF
TRBV6-6,NA,NA,TRBJ2-7,TGTGCCAGCAGGGTACAGGTCTCCTACGAGCAGTACTTC,CASRVQVSYEQYF
TRBV7-2,once,NA,TRBJ1-2,TGTGCCAGCAGCTTAACCCCTCCGACAGCAAACTATGGCTACACCTTC,CASSLTPPTANYGYTF
TRBV12-5,NA,NA,TRBJ1-1,TGTGCTAGTGGTCCGTCGGACGGGAACACTGAAGCTTTCTTT,CASGPSDGNTEAFF
TRBV6-4,NA,TRBD1,TRBJ2-2,TGTGCCAGCAGCGACGGATCAGGGGGCGTAGGTACCGGGGAGCTGTTTTTT,CASSDGSGGVGTGELFF
TRBV2,NA,NA,TRBJ2-4,TGTGCCAGCAGTATCCGGGACTTAGACCTTTTAGCCAAAAACATTCAGTACTTC,CASSIRDLDLLAKNIQYF
TRBV25-1,NA,NA,TRBJ1-2,TGTGCCAGCAGTGAATATGAGTCAGTTGGTGGCTACACCTTC,CASSEYESVGGYTF
TRBV27,NA,NA,TRBJ1-1,TGTGCCAGCAGAACAGGGTACACTGAAGCTTTCTTT,CASRTGYTEAFF
TRBV4-1,NA,TRBD2,TRBJ2-1,TGCGCCAGCAGCCAAGATCCTGCGGGGGGCCGGAATGAGCAGTTCTTC,CASSQDPAGGRNEQFF
TRBV6-6,NA,NA,TRBJ2-5,TGTGCCAGCATAGACGAGCAAGAGACCCAGTACTTC,CASIDEQETQYF
TRBV20-1,NA,NA,TRBJ2-7,TGCAGTGCGAGTAAGGGGGAGCAGTACTTC,CSASKGEQYF
TRBV29-1,NA,NA,TRBJ1-2,TGCAGCGTTGAAGAGGAGGCCACCTCTAACTATGGCTACACCTTC,CSVEEEATSNYGYTF
TRBV5-6,once,NA,TRBJ1-5,TGTGCCAGCAGCTTGGCCGGCAATCAGCCCCAGCATTTT,CASSLAGNQPQHF
TRBV18,NA,TRBD1,TRBJ2-1,TGTGCCAGCTCACCCGAAATCCAGACAGGGGGCACCTACAATGAGCAGTTCTTC,CASSPEIQTGGTYNEQFF
TRBV11-3,NA,NA,TRBJ2-7,TGTGCCAGCCGCCTCGATCTAGGACAGTGTAACGAGCAGTACTTC,CASRLDLGQCNEQYF
TRBV7-6,NA,TRBD1,TRBJ2-2,TGTGCCAGCAGCTTATCAGTGGGACAGGGTTCGACCGGGGAGCTGTTTTTT,CASSLSVGQGSTGELFF
TRBV7-9,NA,NA,TRBJ2-1,TGTGCCAGCAGCTCCCGGGACCAGGGGGGGGATGAGCAGTTCTTC,CASSSRDQGGDEQFF
TRBV4-1,once,NA,TRBJ1-5,TGCGCCAGCAGCCAATCAATTGCAGGGGTCGATAGCAATCAGCCCCAGCATTTT,CASSQSIAGVDSNQPQHF